These T cell receptor beta chains were read from a single sample in a study of blood T cells in healthy people across ages. Using its own MiXCR run on the 5' RACE reads, TCRdb lists one record per CDR3 protein. Found here are 1.5 million or so distinct CDR3 sequences, approximately 39% of them singletons; the top ten hold over 3.5%. Sequenced material: blood. The receptor source for this set is a woman aged 18 to 35 in good health. Both conserved end residues are part of each CDR3.

V gene,CDR3 protein
TRBV2,CASSGGGTGGYSGEAFF
TRBV10-3,CAISDASGGNTGELFF
TRBV28,CASSLSTSGSSYNEQYF
TRBV7-2,CASSRVKEFLAGPRGTEAFF
TRBV6-5,CASTYGGDGTEAFF
TRBV28,CASSLGQILLHNEQFF
TRBV7-2,CASSSSGTANEQYF
TRBV24-1,CATSDPRRAGGNEQFF
TRBV6-5,CASGPDGTAYEQYF
TRBV7-9,CASSWRLVGEKLFF
TRBV28,CASSIQGQVGINSNQPQHF
TRBV3-1,CASSQGDGGRETQFF
TRBV9,CASSVEGRGSTGYTF
TRBV2,CASKIGMARDTYNEQFF
TRBV2,CASSGLPGANVLIF